This record looks at one TCR beta chain sequence and its context. This clonotype was seen more than once but under ten times. Its antigen is not yet known. No quality values exist for individual bases; no much larger clone is one base distant. In light of the paper, this sample's treatment or condition label describes: in vitro stimulation with specific CMV peptide epitopes to enrich CMV-specific T cells. TCRdb shows the sequencer as Illumina HiSeq 1500. Using fastp trimming at Q25 and MiXCR clonotype assembly, TCRdb reanalyzed the public sequencing data and kept in-frame beta chains. Every CDR3 protein is listed once, alongside the most common genes and DNA of its rows. The sample profile shows roughly 500,000 distinct CDR3 sequences; 33% of them were found once. The biggest ten clones account for 15% to 20% of the sample. The data originate from a study of T cell repertoires in cytomegalovirus infection (dated by TCRdb to the late 2010s). About the full investigation: Peptide stimulations targeted recently identified HLA-C-restricted CMV epitopes, whose presentation resists viral immunomodulation, together with well-studied HLA-B-restricted epitopes. Because public TCR beta signatures pointed to carriage of CMV infection together with the matching HLA type, the HLA type of each donor mattered for the analysis. Here is what the overall study found, with its caveats: The ex vivo response was dominated by HLA-C-restricted CMV-specific TCR beta clonotypes, which also provided the single most frequent clonotype in two of eight donors. In both this cohort and an independent roughly 350-donor cohort, the cumulative frequency of public TCR beta family members distinguished carriers of CMV infection plus the relevant HLA type.

Trimming leaves V shorter by 5 bases and J shorter by 0 bases, with the junction holding 3 bases beyond the gene matches. From the cysteine up to the phenylalanine, the CDR3 has a length of 15 residues. This entry keeps only the CDR3 DNA: 45 bases, framed from base 1. CDR1 is given as SGHAT and CDR2 as FQDESV, both from the germline V gene (reference sequence). The sequence was collected from a human donor in good health (CMV status not recorded). Some clones in this sample may be carry-over from other donors' samples. Source: cultured PBMCs, taken from culture after CMV antigen stimulation. The sequence joins TRBV11-1 to TRBJ1-5; TRBD1 matches 8 bases in the middle. CDR3 loop: CASSVGTGSNQPQHF. At the DNA level, the sequence is TGTGCCAGCAGCGTTGGGACAGGTAGCAATCAGCCCCAGCATTTT.